This T cell receptor beta chain was recovered during a study of T cell responses to AZD1222 COVID-19 vaccine. Study-level points and caveats: Females outnumbered males among donors, who were mostly white British; clonal diversity was possibly underestimated. Reports say nearly half of spike-specific TCRs go after unmutated variant regions.

The CDR3 has 14 amino acids. V lost 0 bases and J lost 4, with 7 bases in between. Germline V gives CDR1 ENHRY, CDR2 SYGVKD. Concerning this clone itself: Its antigen is not identified.

The assay was immunoSEQ multiplex PCR, and TCRdb's table has in-frame clones only and misses some. The repertoire has some 150,000 clones, about 89% of them found once; the top ten carry over 2.5%. V gene TRBV10-3 combines with J gene TRBJ1-5, with a possible D match to TRBD1 (5 bases). The sequencing here drew on peripheral blood, taken on day 0 of AZD1222 vaccination. This TCR was sampled from an adult in good health. The CDR3 DNA sequence: TGTGCCATCAGTGAGTCGACAGCAAATCAGCCCCAGCATTTT. As protein: CAISESTANQPQHF.